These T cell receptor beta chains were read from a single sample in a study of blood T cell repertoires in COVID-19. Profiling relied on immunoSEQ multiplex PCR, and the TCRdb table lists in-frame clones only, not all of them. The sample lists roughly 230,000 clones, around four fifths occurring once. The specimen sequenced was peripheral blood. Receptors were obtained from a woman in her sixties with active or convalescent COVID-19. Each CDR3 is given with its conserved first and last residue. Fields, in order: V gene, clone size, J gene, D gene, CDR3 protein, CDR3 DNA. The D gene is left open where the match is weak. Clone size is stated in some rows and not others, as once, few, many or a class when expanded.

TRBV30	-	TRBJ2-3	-	CAWFALGGPSGPDTQYF	TGTGCCTGGTTCGCCCTCGGAGGGCCTAGTGGCCCAGATACGCAGTATTTT
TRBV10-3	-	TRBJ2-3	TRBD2	CAITGAGGLDTQYF	TGTGCCATCACGGGGGCGGGGGGCCTAGATACGCAGTATTTT
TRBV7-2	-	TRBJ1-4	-	CASSLARASFEKLFF	TGTGCCAGCAGCTTAGCCAGGGCGTCGTTTGAAAAACTGTTTTTT
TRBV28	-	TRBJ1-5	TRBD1	CASSLTPQGASNQPQHF	TGTGCCAGCAGTTTGACGCCCCAGGGGGCGAGCAATCAGCCCCAGCATTTT
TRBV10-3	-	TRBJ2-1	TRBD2	CAISPGLVVDEQFF	TGTGCCATCAGTCCGGGACTAGTTGTCGATGAGCAGTTCTTC
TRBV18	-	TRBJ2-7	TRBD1	CASSPLGQGALAEQYF	TGTGCCAGCTCACCTCTCGGACAGGGGGCATTGGCCGAGCAGTACTTC
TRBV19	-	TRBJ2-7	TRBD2	CASSPRGTSGRESEQYF	TGTGCCAGTAGTCCAAGAGGGACTAGCGGGAGGGAAAGCGAGCAGTACTTC
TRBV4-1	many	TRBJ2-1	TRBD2	CASSQGLAGENEQFF	TGCGCCAGCAGCCAAGGGCTAGCGGGAGAAAATGAGCAGTTCTTC
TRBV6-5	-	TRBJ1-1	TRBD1	CASRGQGAAHTEAFF	TGTGCCAGCAGGGGACAGGGGGCTGCTCACACTGAAGCTTTCTTT
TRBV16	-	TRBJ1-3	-	CASSPRTSSGNTIYF	TGTGCCAGCAGCCCCCGGACAAGCTCTGGAAACACCATATATTTT
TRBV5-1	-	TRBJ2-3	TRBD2	CASSLVLAGGGDTQYF	TGCGCCAGCAGCTTGGTTCTAGCGGGAGGTGGAGATACGCAGTATTTT
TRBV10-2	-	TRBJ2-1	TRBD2	CASSLGEREGNEQFF	TGCGCCAGCAGCCTAGGGGAGCGGGAAGGGAATGAGCAGTTCTTC
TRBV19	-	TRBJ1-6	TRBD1	CASSSGTADNSPLHF	TGTGCCAGTAGTTCCGGGACAGCCGACAATTCACCCCTCCACTTT
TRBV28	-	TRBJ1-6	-	CASSRQAATPNSPLHF	TGTGCCAGCAGTCGACAGGCCGCAACGCCAAATTCACCCCTCCACTTT
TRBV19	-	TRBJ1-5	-	CASSNDRRNQPQHF	TGTGCCAGTAGCAACGACAGGCGCAATCAGCCCCAGCATTTT
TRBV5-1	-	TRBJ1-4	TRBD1	CASSLTPTGVATNEKLFF	TGCGCCAGCAGCCTAACACCAACAGGGGTTGCAACTAATGAAAAACTGTTTTTT
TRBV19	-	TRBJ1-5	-	CASSMAWGGGNQPQHF	TGTGCCAGTAGTATGGCCTGGGGCGGGGGCAATCAGCCCCAGCATTTT
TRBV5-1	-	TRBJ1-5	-	CASSPAAEQGQPQHF	TGCGCCAGCAGCCCCGCGGCCGAACAGGGTCAGCCCCAGCATTTT
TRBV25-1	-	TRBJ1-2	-	CASSESILRDTDGYTF	TGTGCCAGCAGTGAATCGATTCTCCGGGACACAGATGGCTACACCTTC
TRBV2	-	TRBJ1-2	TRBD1	CASSGTGDLNYGYTF	TGTGCCAGCAGTGGAACAGGGGACCTTAACTATGGCTACACCTTC
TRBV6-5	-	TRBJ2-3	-	CASRLGAADTQYF	TGTGCCAGCAGGCTAGGGGCTGCAGATACGCAGTATTTT
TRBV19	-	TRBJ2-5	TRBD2	CASSIAEAGTQETQYF	TGTGCCAGTAGTATAGCGGAAGCGGGGACTCAAGAGACCCAGTACTTC
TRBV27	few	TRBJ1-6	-	CASSLSGAVSSYNSPLHF	TGTGCCAGCAGTTTATCTGGGGCAGTCAGCTCCTATAATTCACCCCTCCACTTT